The TCR beta chain described here comes from a study of lymphopenia after photon versus proton radiotherapy. Profiled with immunoSEQ multiplex PCR; TCRdb holds only in-frame clones, not every one. The data contain approximately 150,000 clones, less than 90% of them singletons. As for this clone: Its antigen remains unknown.

Study-level results: Better survival with proton therapy was suggested as possible, not demonstrated. Photon-treated patients lost naive T cells and TCR diversity; proton-treated stayed stable. Larger post-nadir TCR diversity loss correlated inversely with survival in deceased patients. Post-nadir diversity loss with photons came from oligoclonal expansion, particularly CD8+ Temra cells.

The CDR3 loop spans 15 amino acids. With 4 bases removed from V and 0 bases from J, the gap between germline ends came to 10 bases. Germline V lookup: CDR1 SGHDN, CDR2 FVKESK. This TCR came from a man aged 50 or older with gastric cancer. Sample: peripheral blood, taken from a patient treated with photon-based radiotherapy. This chain joins TRBV14 and TRBJ1-3; weak D call: TRBD1 (5 bases). The CDR3 DNA follows: TGTGCCAGCAGCCGACCGGGACTCTCTGGAAACACCATATATTTT. Protein: CASSRPGLSGNTIYF.